This is a list of T cell receptor beta chains from one sample in a study of cytomegalovirus exposure and HLA in healthy donors. Libraries were prepared by immunoSEQ multiplex PCR; TCRdb keeps only in-frame clonotypes and omits some of them. In the table there are 150,000 to 200,000 clones, less than 90% of which are singletons. Sequencing input: PBMCs. Receptor source: a boy aged 5-17 years in good health and CMV-seronegative. Each CDR3 is given with its conserved first and last residue. The D gene is left open where the match is weak. Only part of the rows carry a size: once, few, many, or a class if the clone is expanded.

d_gene	v_gene	j_gene	abundance	CDR3aa	CDR3nt
NA	TRBV2	TRBJ1-4	NA	CASSGARGSEKLFF	TGTGCCAGCAGTGGGGCGCGTGGCAGCGAAAAACTGTTTTTT
NA	TRBV9	TRBJ1-4	NA	CASSVDGSLNEKLFF	TGTGCCAGCAGCGTAGACGGGTCATTAAATGAAAAACTGTTTTTT
NA	TRBV5-1	TRBJ1-2	NA	CASSLELGLAGYTF	TGCGCCAGCAGCTTGGAACTGGGCCTGGCTGGCTACACCTTC
NA	TRBV11-3	TRBJ2-1	NA	CASSLGDGMPYNEQFF	TGTGCCAGCAGCTTAGGTGACGGGATGCCCTACAATGAGCAGTTCTTC
NA	TRBV7-8	TRBJ1-2	NA	CASSLRGVNYGYTF	TGTGCCAGCAGCCTGCGGGGGGTAAACTATGGCTACACCTTC
NA	TRBV2	TRBJ2-7	NA	CASSEAKRYPNYEQYF	TGTGCCAGCAGTGAAGCCAAGCGCTACCCGAACTACGAGCAGTACTTC
TRBD2	TRBV5-1	TRBJ2-7	NA	CASSGGVEQYF	TGCGCCAGCAGCGGGGGGGTCGAGCAGTACTTC
TRBD2	TRBV5-1	TRBJ2-2	once	CASSRGLVQTGELFF	TGCGCCAGCAGTCGTGGACTAGTACAAACCGGGGAGCTGTTTTTT
TRBD2	TRBV30	TRBJ2-5	NA	CAWDIAGGQETQYF	TGTGCCTGGGATATAGCGGGGGGTCAAGAGACCCAGTACTTC
TRBD2	TRBV10-3	TRBJ2-1	NA	CAIRGSGSTGSYNEQFF	TGTGCCATCAGGGGCAGCGGGAGTACAGGATCCTACAATGAGCAGTTCTTC
TRBD1	TRBV10-3	TRBJ2-7	NA	CAASPGTGRPEQYF	TGTGCCGCCTCTCCCGGGACAGGGAGGCCCGAGCAGTACTTC
NA	TRBV5-6	TRBJ2-1	few	CASSLYWRYNEQFF	TGTGCCAGCAGCTTGTATTGGCGGTACAATGAGCAGTTCTTC
NA	TRBV10-3	TRBJ2-1	NA	CAISETRVPFF	TGTGCCATCAGTGAGACCAGGGTTCCGTTCTTC
NA	TRBV5-4	TRBJ2-7	NA	CASSFFGTNEQYF	TGTGCCAGCAGCTTCTTCGGGACAAACGAGCAGTACTTC
NA	TRBV20-1	TRBJ1-2	NA	CSARELRGYTF	TGCAGTGCTAGAGAACTCAGGGGATACACCTTC
NA	TRBV5-1	TRBJ1-4	few	CASRRDLLNEKLFF	TGCGCCAGCAGGAGGGATTTACTAAATGAAAAACTGTTTTTT
TRBD1	TRBV5-1	TRBJ1-4	NA	CASSSRQGNEKLFF	TGCGCCAGCAGCTCAAGACAGGGAAATGAAAAACTGTTTTTT
NA	TRBV7-2	TRBJ1-1	NA	CASSFSGWETEAFF	TGTGCCAGCAGCTTCTCAGGGTGGGAAACTGAAGCTTTCTTT
NA	TRBV7-2	TRBJ2-3	once	CASSSHAPDTQYF	TGTGCCAGCAGCTCACACGCCCCAGATACGCAGTATTTT
NA	TRBV7-9	TRBJ1-5	NA	CASSIGGAQHF	TGTGCCAGCAGCATCGGGGGGGCCCAGCATTTT
NA	TRBV2	TRBJ2-1	NA	CASSGGTTNEQFF	TGTGCCAGCAGTGGGGGCACTACCAATGAGCAGTTCTTC
TRBD1	TRBV4-1	TRBJ2-7	NA	CASSQPTRQGPYEQYF	TGCGCCAGCAGCCAGCCGACGCGACAGGGGCCCTACGAGCAGTACTTC
TRBD2	TRBV23-1	TRBJ2-5	NA	CASSRGSGGALETQYF	TGCGCCAGCAGTCGGGGTAGCGGGGGGGCACTAGAGACCCAGTACTTC
NA	TRBV20-1	TRBJ2-1	NA	CSARAPNEQFF	TGCAGTGCTAGAGCTCCCAATGAGCAGTTCTTC
NA	TRBV4-3	TRBJ2-1	NA	CASSQDRLWTQQFF	TGCGCCAGCAGCCAAGATAGGCTGTGGACACAGCAGTTCTTC